The 3 T cell receptor beta chains presented below share a single source sample, sequenced in a study of blood T cell repertoires in COVID-19. The data were produced by immunoSEQ multiplex PCR, yet TCRdb's version contains in-frame clones alone and is incomplete. Here the sample spans some 290,000 clones, around four fifths being singletons. The sample taken for sequencing was peripheral blood. Source of these receptors: a man in his sixties who had recovered from COVID-19.

The chain joins TRBV11-2 to TRBJ2-1; 9 bases are shared with TRBD1. The CDR3 runs to 13 residues. The V gene end was trimmed by 8 bases and the J gene end by 5 bases; junction bases not matched to a gene: 4. CDR1 and CDR2 from the germline V gene are SGHAT and FQNNGV. CDR3 sequence (DNA): TGTGCCAGCCGCCGACAGGGGGACAATGAGCAGTTCTTC. Protein: CASRRQGDNEQFF.

This rearrangement joins TRBV10-1 to TRBJ2-3; unclear D gene. Trimming pared 8 bases from V and 6 bases from J, leaving 9 bases between. The CDR3 covers 11 residues. Germline V lookup: CDR1 WNHNN, CDR2 SYGVQD (reference sequence). The CDR3 region is CASQNSDTQYF. In DNA form, the CDR3 reads TGCGCCAGCCAGAATAGCGATACGCAGTATTTT.

This rearrangement joins TRBV18 to TRBJ2-1; TRBD1 aligns across 9 bases. The V segment lost 6 bases and the J segment 6 bases; nucleotides outside the gene matches: 9. This CDR3 has 15 residues. Looked up from germline, CDR1 is KGHSH and CDR2 is LQKENI. As DNA, the CDR3 is TGTGCCAGCTCCGGGGCGACAGGGGGTTTCAATGAGCAGTTCTTC. Protein: CASSGATGGFNEQFF.